The TCR beta chain under discussion was sequenced for a study of T cells in narcolepsy. This CDR3 spans 19 amino acids. CDR1 is SGHVS and CDR2 is FNYEAQ in the germline V gene. Trimming took off 5 bases at V and 3 bases at J, with 25 bases between the two ends. Produced via immunoSEQ multiplex PCR; TCRdb's table is partial and in-frame only. The sample has 15,000 to 20,000 clones; 72% are singletons. The sequence was collected from a human donor with narcolepsy. The material sequenced was CD45RA- memory CD8+ T cells from PBMCs. The chain joins TRBV7-6 to TRBJ2-2; D gene ambiguous. The CDR3 region has the DNA TGTGCCAGCAGCCCCCTCCATGTCGAGTTGCGAATGTACACCGGGGAGCTGTTTTTT. Its protein is CASSPLHVELRMYTGELFF.